This TCR beta chain was sequenced for a study of blood T cell repertoires in COVID-19. Per germline, CDR1 LNHDA and CDR2 SQIVND (reference sequence). Trimming took 3 bases from V and 12 from J; bases not matched to a gene: 11. The CDR3 extends over 15 amino acids. Grouping used clinical history reported by participants in a survey and questionnaire. The table came from immunoSEQ multiplex PCR; TCRdb's copy has only in-frame clones and leaves some out. The sample contains fewer than 250,000 clones, 80% to 85% of which appear only once. The chain has TRBV19 and TRBJ2-1; the match to TRBD1 covers 10 bases. Input material: PBMCs or T cells enriched from blood (not recorded which). The TCR sequence derives from a woman under 40 who had been exposed to COVID-19. CDR3 in DNA: TGTGCCAGTAGTATTACACCGGGACAGGGGAAGGGGCAGTTCTTC. This encodes CASSITPGQGKGQFF.